This is a list of T cell receptor beta chains from one sample in a study of T cell changes during pregnancy in multiple sclerosis. TCRdb keeps only in-frame clones here, not all; method: immunoSEQ multiplex PCR. The sample yields approximately 50,000 clones, roughly 95% seen once. The starting material was CD4+ T cells from peripheral blood mononuclear cells, obtained in the third trimester of pregnancy. The receptors here all came from a female donor with multiple sclerosis, enrolled in a pregnancy study. CDR3s leave out the opening cysteine and the closing phenylalanine or tryptophan. A D gene is named only where the DNA matches it firmly.

V gene	D gene	J gene	CDR3 protein
TRBV18	NA	TRBJ1-1	ASSQGDPLNTEAF
TRBV5-6	TRBD2	TRBJ2-1	ASSRSAGGNHNEQF
TRBV5-4	TRBD2	TRBJ2-1	ASTTGAGRGNEQF
TRBV10-1	TRBD1	TRBJ1-1	ASSESLDRETEAF
TRBV2	TRBD2	TRBJ2-1	ASSRGRALWSGQF
TRBV9	TRBD2	TRBJ2-1	ASGPGLAGVDNEQF
TRBV28	TRBD1	TRBJ1-5	ASSLGLTGIRGGYQPQH
TRBV5-5	TRBD1	TRBJ1-5	ASSLWTGRNQPQH
TRBV7-9	TRBD1	TRBJ1-1	ASSGTGTANTEAF
TRBV5-4	TRBD2	TRBJ2-1	ASSNLADSYNEQF
TRBV6-1	NA	TRBJ1-5	ASSAQGYQPQH
TRBV9	NA	TRBJ1-1	ASSVNVANTEAF
TRBV23-1	TRBD1	TRBJ2-7	ASSLPGQGQYEQY
TRBV9	TRBD2	TRBJ2-2	ASSVLAGNTGELF
TRBV28	TRBD1	TRBJ1-1	ASRTGTGDTEAF
TRBV7-3	TRBD1	TRBJ2-1	ASARDRLNEQF
TRBV5-1	TRBD2	TRBJ2-5	ASREAGEEKTQY
TRBV7-3	TRBD1	TRBJ2-3	ASSLKGRTGGTDTQY
TRBV5-1	TRBD2	TRBJ2-1	ASSLAVLRGGNNEQF
TRBV29-1	TRBD2	TRBJ2-7	SVLGGSIGPAYEQY
TRBV12-5	NA	TRBJ2-5	ASGLTHRVRETQY
TRBV5-8	TRBD2	TRBJ2-7	ASSLVKRSGRAYEQY
TRBV7-2	TRBD1	TRBJ1-5	ASSLGGTGGQPQH
TRBV11-1	NA	TRBJ2-7	ASSSPYGATYEQY
TRBV4-3	NA	TRBJ2-2	ASSQRPEQSTGELF
TRBV19	TRBD1	TRBJ2-7	ASSIGGTGGDEQY
TRBV19	NA	TRBJ1-5	ASKTVTGPQH
TRBV28	NA	TRBJ1-2	ASSQGTNYGYT
TRBV19	TRBD1	TRBJ2-1	ASSTPGQHNEQF
TRBV2	NA	TRBJ2-2	ASSEAGGQTGELF
TRBV11-3	TRBD1	TRBJ1-4	ASSHRQGQEKLF
TRBV28	TRBD1	TRBJ1-5	ATRKGGDQPQH
TRBV4-1	NA	TRBJ2-3	ASSQGGHALGDTQY
TRBV7-2	TRBD1	TRBJ1-4	ASSPQGIGEKLF
TRBV9	NA	TRBJ2-2	ASSARGPNTGELF
TRBV5-4	TRBD1	TRBJ2-7	ASSPGQGASYEQY
TRBV5-1	NA	TRBJ1-1	ASSSKAGANTEAF
TRBV5-4	NA	TRBJ2-5	AIARDSASRTQY
TRBV7-8	NA	TRBJ2-7	ASSRELYEQY
TRBV19	TRBD1	TRBJ2-7	ASSPGDRSSYEQY
TRBV10-3	TRBD1	TRBJ1-5	AISGGTGGAINQPQH
TRBV6-1	NA	TRBJ2-1	ASRVASSYNEQF
TRBV6-5	TRBD2	TRBJ2-7	ASSYRLAGAYEQY
TRBV7-2	TRBD2	TRBJ2-5	ASSLSGRGWETQY
TRBV20-1	NA	TRBJ1-1	SATQGAEAF
TRBV11-2	NA	TRBJ2-4	ASSLPTVLGGKNIQY
TRBV27	TRBD2	TRBJ2-7	ASKLAGGSEQY
TRBV9	TRBD1	TRBJ1-4	ASSDGTGRVEKLF
TRBV27	TRBD2	TRBJ2-2	ASSRTSGRGYPGELF
TRBV9	NA	TRBJ2-3	ASSVFGIPEDTQY
TRBV5-1	NA	TRBJ2-1	ASSSVRGSYNEQF
TRBV5-4	NA	TRBJ2-2	ASSYVGVGELF
TRBV30	TRBD1	TRBJ1-2	AWTGQANYGYT
TRBV28	NA	TRBJ1-1	ASSPGGPAVAEAF